The 10 T cell receptor beta chains below were found in one sample sequenced in a study of T cell responses to AZD1222 COVID-19 vaccine. Assay used: immunoSEQ multiplex PCR; TCRdb lists only in-frame clones, some missing. The table records some 150,000 clones, about 92% of them present only once. Sequenced material: peripheral blood, taken 28 days after the second AZD1222 dose. These receptors came from an adult who received the AZD1222 COVID-19 vaccine.

V is TRBV5-6 and J is TRBJ1-2, with 9 bases fitting TRBD1. This CDR3 spans 15 amino acids. Germline CDR1 and CDR2: SGHDT and YYEEEE. V shed 4 bases and J 4 bases; nucleotides not matched to a gene: 8. DNA for the CDR3: TGTGCCAGCAGCCCCGGGACAGGGAGTGGCTATGGCTACACCTTC. Protein sequence: CASSPGTGSGYGYTF. Using reference TRBV5-6 and TRBJ1-2 for the parts outside the CDR3, the full variable domain is DAGVTQSPTHLIKTRGQQVTLRCSPKSGHDTVSWYQQALGQGPQFIFQYYEEEERQRGNFPDRFSGHQFPNYSSELNVNALLLGDSALYLCASSPGTGSGYGYTFGSGTRLTVV.

Only one count was recorded for this clone. The chain employs TRBV28 and TRBJ2-7; 7 bases fit TRBD1. With V trimmed by 5 bases and J by 1 base, 2 bases remained unmatched. The CDR3 contains 13 residues. Germline V CDR1 and CDR2: MDHEN, SYDVKM. This chain's CDR3 is CASSEGQSYEQYF. DNA of the CDR3: TGTGCCAGCAGTGAGGGACAGTCCTACGAGCAGTACTTC.

The chain combines TRBV10-3 with TRBJ2-3; a possible D gene is TRBD1 (6 bases). V shed 4 bases and J shed 2 bases, with 13 bases lying between them. The CDR3 consists of 15 residues. Germline-derived CDR1 and CDR2 are ENHRY and SYGVKD. In nucleotides, the CDR3 is TGTGCCATCAGTGCACAGGGTAGCGACACAGATACGCAGTATTTT. It yields the protein CAISAQGSDTDTQYF.

This chain connects TRBV30 to TRBJ2-1, with D uncertain. Trimming left V 4 bases short and J 6 bases short, with 13 bases between. The length of the CDR3 is 13 residues. The V gene's germline CDR1 is GTSNPN and CDR2 SVGIG (reference sequence). The CDR3 protein is CAWNEVLSNEQFF. The CDR3 region has the DNA TGTGCCTGGAACGAGGTCCTCAGCAATGAGCAGTTCTTC.

This chain connects TRBV12-3 or TRBV12-4 to TRBJ2-3, with D hard to call. The V and J ends lost 6 bases and 6 bases respectively, with 13 bases between them. This CDR3 spans 13 amino acids. CDR3: CASSLAVGDTQYF. DNA of the CDR3: TGTGCCAGCAGCCTTGCGGTCGGGGATACGCAGTATTTT.

This chain connects TRBV18 to TRBJ1-1; no clear D gene. Germline CDR1 is KGHSH and CDR2 is LQKENI. V was shortened by 2 bases and J by 5 bases, with 18 bases between the two germline ends. There are 16 residues in the CDR3. The CDR3 loop is CASSPKLTSDVTEAFF. CDR3 bases: TGTGCCAGCTCACCAAAGTTAACAAGTGATGTTACTGAAGCTTTCTTT.

The chain employs TRBV3-1 (or the pseudogene TRBV3-2) and TRBJ2-3, with TRBD1 as a possible D gene (6 bases). The CDR3 runs 15 residues. With 2 bases removed from V and 4 bases from J, the gap between germline ends came to 13 bases. Germline CDR1 reads LGHDT; CDR2 reads YNNKEL (reference sequence). The CDR3 nucleotides are TGTGCCAGCAGCCAACAGGGGTGGATCTCAGATACGCAGTATTTT. Its protein product is CASSQQGWISDTQYF.

The J gene is TRBJ1-1, the V gene TRBV7-9; tentatively, D is TRBD1 (6 bases). The CDR3 length is 18 residues. The germline V and J ends were trimmed by 1 base and 1 base, with 19 bases remaining between them. Germline V CDR1 and CDR2: SEHNR, FQNEAQ (reference sequence). The CDR3 sequence: CASSLDVGAHGKNTEAFF. The CDR3 DNA sequence: TGTGCCAGCAGCTTAGACGTGGGGGCGCACGGAAAGAACACTGAAGCTTTCTTT.

The chain links TRBV6-2 or TRBV6-3 to TRBJ2-3; the match to TRBD1 covers 8 bases. CDR3 length: 14 residues. From germline, CDR1 is MNHEY and CDR2 SVGEGT. After removal of 5 bases from V and 5 bases from J, the junction contained 6 bases not matched to a gene. The DNA for the CDR3 is TGTGCCAGCAGTGACAGGGGACGGAGAGATACGCAGTATTTT. This encodes CASSDRGRRDTQYF.

V gene TRBV6-6 combines with J gene TRBJ1-3; D perhaps matches TRBD1 (6 bases). This CDR3 region has 16 residues. The ends were cut back, 5 bases at V and 0 bases at J, with 14 bases in the middle. Germline V gene lookup returns CDR1 MNHNY and CDR2 SVGAGI (reference sequence). DNA of the CDR3: TGTGCCAGCAGTCCCAGGGGCCTTAGCTCTGGAAACACCATATATTTT. Its translation: CASSPRGLSSGNTIYF.